This TCR beta chain came from a study of neurological immune-mediated disorders. This clonotype was seen repeatedly, ten times or more. Each CDR3 protein gets one entry after TCRdb re-called the 5' RACE reads with MiXCR. The sample consists of around 68,000 distinct CDR3 sequences, over 4% of them appearing once. Between the trimmed V and J ends, which lost 4 bases and 4 bases, there was a span of 13 bases. The germline gives CDR1 SGHDT, CDR2 YYEEEE. The CDR3 has 14 amino acids. The specimen was PBMCs. This TCR was sampled from a man aged 50 to 60 with multiple sclerosis. The J gene is TRBJ2-3, the V gene TRBV5-6; no firm D call. This chain's CDR3 is CASSRPGPPDTQYF. The CDR3 DNA sequence: TGTGCCAGCAGCCGACCCGGACCCCCAGATACGCAGTATTTT. Supplemented by reference TRBV5-6 and TRBJ2-3, the full variable domain reads DAGVTQSPTHLIKTRGQQVTLRCSPKSGHDTVSWYQQALGQGPQFIFQYYEEEERQRGNFPDRFSGHQFPNYSSELNVNALLLGDSALYLCASSRPGPPDTQYFGPGTRLTVL.